These 28 T cell receptor beta chains were sequenced from one sample in a study of cytomegalovirus exposure and HLA in healthy donors. Use of 60 Vbeta and 13 Jbeta primers characterized the PCR. Clones were sequenced by immunoSEQ multiplex PCR, and TCRdb holds only the in-frame ones, with some missing. The table shows some 110,000 clones, with over 70% occurring only once. Sequenced input: PBMCs. The receptors shown here come from a woman aged 45-65 years in good health and CMV-seropositive.

The chain uses TRBV5-4 and TRBJ2-5; 8 bases match TRBD1. The V segment lost 4 bases and the J segment 3 bases; nucleotides outside the gene matches: 5. The CDR3 is made up of 14 amino acids. Germline CDR1 SGHNT, CDR2 YYREEE (reference sequence). The CDR3 region has the DNA TGTGCCAGCAGCGCCTCGACAGGGGAAGAGACCCAGTACTTC. This translates into CASSASTGEETQYF.

The rearrangement uses TRBV19 and TRBJ2-3; 10 bases are a match to TRBD2. V lost 5 bases and J lost 6; bases outside the gene matches: 11. The CDR3 has 16 amino acids. Germline CDR1 and CDR2: LNHDA and SQIVND (reference sequence). CDR3 in DNA: TGTGCCAGTAGTCCGCGCCTAGCGGGAGTTTCGGATACGCAGTATTTT. Protein: CASSPRLAGVSDTQYF.

The chain employs TRBV21-1 and TRBJ2-7; the table's D gene call, TRBD2, was not cross checked with the DNA. TRBV21-1 is a recognized pseudogene. This CDR3 spans 15 amino acids. CDR3 residues: CASSNGGAISYEQYF. DNA for the CDR3: TGTGCCAGCAGCAACGGGGGGGCCATTTCGTACGAGCAGTACTTC.

This clone was found once. The rearrangement links TRBV10-1 to TRBJ1-1; no clear D gene. Germline CDR1 and CDR2: WNHNN and SYGVQD (reference sequence). The V and J ends lost 2 bases and 2 bases respectively, with 12 bases between them. This CDR3 spans 15 amino acids. The CDR3 coding sequence is TGCGCCAGCAGTGAGCGTCTTACTAGAAACACTGAAGCTTTCTTT. Translated, it gives CASSERLTRNTEAFF.

The chain carries TRBV18 and TRBJ1-1; D gene ambiguous. The CDR3 spans 14 residues. The V gene's germline CDR1 is KGHSH and CDR2 LQKENI. The germline V and J ends were trimmed by 4 bases and 5 bases, with 14 bases remaining between them. CDR3 in DNA: TGTGCCAGCTCACTCTCTATCTTACAGACTGAAGCTTTCTTT. This translates into CASSLSILQTEAFF.

This chain joins TRBV5-1 and TRBJ1-1; D is uncertain. In germline, CDR1 is SGHRS, CDR2 YFSETQ. The CDR3 consists of 15 residues. V lost 1 base and J 0 bases, leaving 10 bases between the germline ends. The DNA of the CDR3 is TGCGCCAGCAGCTTGCTAGATTTACTGAACACTGAAGCTTTCTTT. Amino acid sequence: CASSLLDLLNTEAFF.

This clone was seen a few times. The chain joins TRBV25-1 to TRBJ2-1; the D gene is possibly TRBD1 (6 bases). This CDR3 region has 16 residues. With 0 bases removed from V and 5 bases from J, the gap between germline ends came to 14 bases. Germline V gives CDR1 MGHDK, CDR2 SYGVNS. The CDR3 loop reads CASSEYRSGADNEQFF. CDR3 nucleotide sequence: TGTGCCAGCAGTGAATACCGTTCAGGGGCGGACAATGAGCAGTTCTTC.

The chain is built from TRBV7-2 and TRBJ1-5; 8 bases align to TRBD1. The CDR3 extends over 13 amino acids. Germline V gene data show CDR1 as SGHTA and CDR2 as FQGNSA. The ends lost 5 bases at V and 5 bases at J; junction bases unmatched: 2. CDR3 region: CASSADRDQPQHF. DNA for the CDR3: TGTGCCAGCAGCGCGGACAGGGATCAGCCCCAGCATTTT.

This chain connects TRBV9 to TRBJ1-1; D is ambiguous. This CDR3 region has 14 residues. The germline V gene has CDR1 SGDLS and CDR2 YYNGEE. The ends were cut back, 4 bases at V and 1 base at J, with 11 bases in the middle. The CDR3 reads CASSPESWNTEAFF. CDR3 nucleotides: TGTGCCAGCAGCCCCGAGTCGTGGAACACTGAAGCTTTCTTT.

The chain has TRBV7-6 and TRBJ2-5, with TRBD1 identical over 10 bases. Germline V gene lookup returns CDR1 SGHVS and CDR2 FNYEAQ. Unmatched junction bases numbered 14, after V lost 2 bases and J lost 5 bases. The CDR3 is 18 amino acids. CDR3 amino acids: CASSLSAGTGVVYETQYF. Here the CDR3 DNA reads TGTGCCAGCAGCTTATCGGCAGGGACAGGGGTAGTGTACGAGACCCAGTACTTC.

V is TRBV6-1 and J is TRBJ1-3; 7 nucleotides line up with TRBD1. The ends lost 6 bases at V and 4 bases at J; junction bases unmatched: 6. Germline V gene sequence: CDR1 MNHNS, CDR2 SASEGT. This CDR3 has 14 amino acids. The CDR3 coding sequence is TGTGCCAGCAGGAATACAGGGGAGGGAAACACCATATATTTT. Protein sequence: CASRNTGEGNTIYF.

This clone was seen just once. This sequence joins TRBV7-2 and TRBJ1-2, with 7 nucleotides matching TRBD1. The ends lost 7 bases at V and 4 bases at J; junction bases unmatched: 6. The CDR3 is 13 amino acids. Per germline, CDR1 SGHTA and CDR2 FQGNSA. Here the CDR3 DNA reads TGTGCCAGCACCCGACAGGGCGGCTATGGCTACACCTTC. The encoded protein is CASTRQGGYGYTF.

The rearrangement joins TRBV21-1 to TRBJ1-1; the D call of TRBD1 is as the table states it, not checked on the DNA. TRBV21-1 is a pseudogene. The CDR3 length is 15 residues. The CDR3 is CASSKLDRGRVDAFF. The CDR3 nucleotides are TGTGCCAGCAGCAAACTGGACAGGGGGCGAGTGGATGCTTTCTTT.

This clone came up once. The chain has TRBV28 and TRBJ1-5, with D perhaps matching TRBD1 (5 bases). The germline V and J ends were trimmed by 5 bases and 3 bases, with 17 bases remaining between them. Germline V lookup: CDR1 MDHEN, CDR2 SYDVKM. CDR3 length equals 16 residues. The CDR3 nucleotides read TGTGCCAGCAGTCTAGGGGCTTGGGCAATCAATCAGCCCCAGCATTTT. Its protein product is CASSLGAWAINQPQHF. Filled out from reference TRBV28 and TRBJ1-5, the complete variable domain reads DVKVTQSSRYLVKRTGEKVFLECVQDMDHENMFWYRQDPGLGLRLIYFSYDVKMKEKGDIPEGYSVSREKKERFSLILESASTNQTSMYLCASSLGAWAINQPQHFGDGTRLSIL.

This clone was found a few times. The chain uses TRBV28 and TRBJ2-1; the match to TRBD1 covers 7 bases. Trimming cost V 5 bases and J 5 bases; bases outside gene matches: 3. The CDR3 has 13 amino acids. CDR1 and CDR2 (germline): MDHEN, SYDVKM. The CDR3 coding sequence is TGTGCCAGCAGTGCCACAGGGGACAATGAGCAGTTCTTC. It translates to CASSATGDNEQFF. The full variable domain, rest sourced from reference TRBV28 and TRBJ2-1, is DVKVTQSSRYLVKRTGEKVFLECVQDMDHENMFWYRQDPGLGLRLIYFSYDVKMKEKGDIPEGYSVSREKKERFSLILESASTNQTSMYLCASSATGDNEQFFGPGTRLTVL.

The V call is TRBV14, the J call TRBJ2-1; no reliable D call. The CDR3 sequence is 14 residues long. Germline V CDR1 and CDR2: SGHDN, FVKESK. V lost 1 base to trimming and J lost 6 bases, with 10 bases between them. The CDR3 coding sequence is TGTGCCAGCAGCCAAGTGGTAGTTAGCAATGAGCAGTTCTTC. Protein product: CASSQVVVSNEQFF.

The V call is TRBV5-4, the J call TRBJ2-7, with 13 bases fitting TRBD2. Trimming cost V 4 bases and J 5 bases; bases outside gene matches: 3. The length of the CDR3 is 14 residues. Germline lookup yields CDR1 SGHNT and CDR2 YYREEE (reference sequence). The CDR3 protein is CASSPGTSGDEQYF. The CDR3 DNA reads TGTGCCAGCAGCCCCGGGACTAGCGGGGACGAGCAGTACTTC. Filled out from reference TRBV5-4 and TRBJ2-7, the complete variable domain reads ETGVTQSPTHLIKTRGQQVTLRCSSQSGHNTVSWYQQALGQGPQFIFQYYREEENGRGNFPPRFSGLQFPNYSSELNVNALELDDSALYLCASSPGTSGDEQYFGPGTRLTVT.

This clone was observed once. The chain joins TRBV7-6 to TRBJ2-7; the D gene is possibly TRBD2 (6 bases). Trimming pared 5 bases from V and 6 bases from J, leaving 20 bases between. In germline, CDR1 is SGHVS, CDR2 FNYEAQ. The CDR3 is 15 amino acids. This CDR3 is CASSTRDSNSGEQYF. The CDR3 region has the DNA TGTGCCAGCAGCACGCGGGACTCAAACTCGGGCGAGCAGTACTTC.

The chain uses TRBV5-1 and TRBJ2-1, with D tentatively TRBD2 (6 bases). The length of the CDR3 is 15 residues. The ends were cut back, 0 bases at V and 6 bases at J, with 13 bases in the middle. From germline, CDR1 is SGHRS and CDR2 YFSETQ. The DNA for the CDR3 is TGCGCCAGCAGCTTGGAGAGCGGGCGAGGCAATGAGCAGTTCTTC. This codes for CASSLESGRGNEQFF.

The V gene is TRBV5-8, the J gene TRBJ2-7; weak D call: TRBD1 (5 bases). Germline lookup yields CDR1 SGHTS and CDR2 YDEGEE. The V and J ends lost 0 bases and 3 bases respectively, with 7 bases between them. The CDR3 runs to 13 residues. The CDR3 DNA follows: TGTGCCAGCAGCTTGGGACAGAGCTACGAGCAGTACTTC. This translates into CASSLGQSYEQYF.

The rearrangement uses TRBV12-5 and TRBJ1-6; 7 bases fit TRBD1. The CDR3 consists of 14 residues. CDR1 is LGHNT, CDR2 FRNRAP, per germline. Germline trimming cut 4 bases from V and 9 bases from J; bases unmatched to any gene: 6. The CDR3 DNA is TGTGCTAGTGGTTCGACCCAGGGGGTTTCACCCCTCCACTTT. Its translation: CASGSTQGVSPLHF.

The chain couples TRBV2 to TRBJ1-4; 8 bases map to TRBD1. CDR1 is SNHLY and CDR2 is FYNNEI in the germline V gene. The CDR3 runs to 15 residues. J was trimmed by 5 bases and V by 3 bases; bases with no gene match: 5. CDR3 DNA: TGTGCCAGCAGTGAGAACAGGGGGACGAATGAAAAACTGTTTTTT. Translation gives CASSENRGTNEKLFF.

The gene calls are TRBV6-6 and TRBJ2-1; the D is unclear. Between the trimmed V and J ends, which lost 2 bases and 1 base, there was a span of 6 bases. This CDR3 spans 14 amino acids. In germline, CDR1 is MNHNY, CDR2 SVGAGI (reference sequence). CDR3 nucleotides: TGTGCCAGCAGTTACGGCGGATCCTACAATGAGCAGTTCTTC. It translates to CASSYGGSYNEQFF.

The genes are TRBV7-9 and TRBJ1-2; 7 nucleotides agree with TRBD1. The CDR3 sequence is 13 residues long. The germline CDR1 and CDR2 sequences are SEHNR and FQNEAQ (reference sequence). The V segment lost 5 bases and the J segment 6 bases; nucleotides outside the gene matches: 6. The CDR3 region has the DNA TGTGCCAGCAGCAGACAGGGCGTGGATGGCTACACCTTC. Protein product: CASSRQGVDGYTF.

This rearrangement joins TRBV6-5 to TRBJ1-3; D possibly corresponds to TRBD1 (6 bases). The V end was cut by 7 bases, the J end by 2 bases, with 12 bases between. Germline lookup yields CDR1 MNHEY and CDR2 SVGAGI. The CDR3 runs 14 residues. The CDR3 reads CASTETGAGNTIYF. CDR3 coding DNA: TGTGCCAGCACCGAGACAGGAGCTGGAAACACCATATATTTT.

This clone was seen just once. The J gene is TRBJ1-6, the V gene TRBV19; 10 bases agree with TRBD1. The CDR3 is 14 amino acids. V was pared by 4 bases and J by 7 bases, with 1 base of the junction left unmatched. Per germline, CDR1 LNHDA and CDR2 SQIVND (reference sequence). CDR3 nucleotide sequence: TGTGCCAGTAGTACGACAGGGGGCAATTCACCCCTCCACTTT. Translated: CASSTTGGNSPLHF.

This clone was seen only once. The V gene is TRBV6-5, the J gene TRBJ1-4; no firm D call. In germline, CDR1 is MNHEY, CDR2 SVGAGI. The V end was cut by 8 bases, the J end by 0 bases, with 7 bases between. This CDR3 comprises 13 residues. CDR3 nucleotides: TGTGCCAGCTGCGAAACAACTAATGAAAAACTGTTTTTT. Its translation is CASCETTNEKLFF.

The rearrangement links TRBV9 to TRBJ2-3; TRBD2 aligns across 8 bases. The germline V gene has CDR1 SGDLS and CDR2 YYNGEE. Losses at the gene ends were 0 bases for V and 0 bases for J; bases not matched to a gene: 9. The CDR3 sequence is 18 residues long. This chain's CDR3 is CASSVVGASGLSTDTQYF. DNA for the CDR3: TGTGCCAGCAGCGTAGTAGGGGCTAGCGGGCTAAGCACAGATACGCAGTATTTT.